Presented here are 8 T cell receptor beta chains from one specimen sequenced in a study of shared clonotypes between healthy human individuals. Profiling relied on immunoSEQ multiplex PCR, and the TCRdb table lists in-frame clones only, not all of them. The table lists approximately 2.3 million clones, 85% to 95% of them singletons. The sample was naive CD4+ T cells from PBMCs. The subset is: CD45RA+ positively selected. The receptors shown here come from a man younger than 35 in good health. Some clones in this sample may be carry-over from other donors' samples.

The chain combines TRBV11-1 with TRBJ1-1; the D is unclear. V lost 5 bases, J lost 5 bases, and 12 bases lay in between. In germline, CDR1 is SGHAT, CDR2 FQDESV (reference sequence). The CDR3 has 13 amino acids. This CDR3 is CASSPGRVTEAFF. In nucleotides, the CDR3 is TGTGCCAGCAGCCCGGGAAGGGTGACTGAAGCTTTCTTT.

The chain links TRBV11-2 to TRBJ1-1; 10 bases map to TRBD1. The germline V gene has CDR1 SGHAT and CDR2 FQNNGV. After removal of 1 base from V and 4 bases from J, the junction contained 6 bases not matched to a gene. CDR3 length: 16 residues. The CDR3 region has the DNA TGTGCCAGCAGCTTAGGGGACAGGGGATGGGTCACTGAAGCTTTCTTT. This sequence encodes CASSLGDRGWVTEAFF.

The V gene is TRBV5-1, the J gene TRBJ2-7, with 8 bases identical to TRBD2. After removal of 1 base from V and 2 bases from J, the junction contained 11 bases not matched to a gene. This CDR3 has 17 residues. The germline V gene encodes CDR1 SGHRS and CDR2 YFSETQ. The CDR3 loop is CASSLSSEAGGAYEQYF. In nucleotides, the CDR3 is TGCGCCAGCAGCTTGTCCTCGGAGGCGGGAGGCGCCTACGAGCAGTACTTC.

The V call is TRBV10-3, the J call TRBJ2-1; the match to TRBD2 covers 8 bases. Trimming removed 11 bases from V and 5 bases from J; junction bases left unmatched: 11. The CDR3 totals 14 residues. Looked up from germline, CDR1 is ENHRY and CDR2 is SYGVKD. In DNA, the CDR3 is TGTGCCGCGACCTCGGGACTAGTCGACAATGAGCAGTTCTTC. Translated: CAATSGLVDNEQFF.

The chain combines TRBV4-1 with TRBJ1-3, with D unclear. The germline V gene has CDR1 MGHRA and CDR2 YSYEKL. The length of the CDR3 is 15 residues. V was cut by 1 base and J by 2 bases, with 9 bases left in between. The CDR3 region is CASSQVALAGNTIYF. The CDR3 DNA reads TGCGCCAGCAGCCAAGTAGCACTCGCTGGAAACACCATATATTTT.

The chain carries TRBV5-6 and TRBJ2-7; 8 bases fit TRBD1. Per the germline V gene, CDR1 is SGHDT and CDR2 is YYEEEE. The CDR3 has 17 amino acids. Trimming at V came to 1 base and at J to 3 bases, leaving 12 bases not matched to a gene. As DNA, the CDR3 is TGTGCCAGCAGCTTGACTATGACCGGGACAGGAATCTACGAGCAGTACTTC. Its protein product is CASSLTMTGTGIYEQYF. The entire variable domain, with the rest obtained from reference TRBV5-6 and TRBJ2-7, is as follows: DAGVTQSPTHLIKTRGQQVTLRCSPKSGHDTVSWYQQALGQGPQFIFQYYEEEERQRGNFPDRFSGHQFPNYSSELNVNALLLGDSALYLCASSLTMTGTGIYEQYFGPGTRLTVT.

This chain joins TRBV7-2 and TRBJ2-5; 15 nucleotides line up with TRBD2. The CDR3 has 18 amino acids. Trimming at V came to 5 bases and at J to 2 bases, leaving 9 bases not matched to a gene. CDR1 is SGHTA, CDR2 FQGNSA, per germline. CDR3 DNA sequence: TGTGCCAGCAGCCTCTCACTCGGGACTAGCGGGAGGCAAGAGACCCAGTACTTC. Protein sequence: CASSLSLGTSGRQETQYF.

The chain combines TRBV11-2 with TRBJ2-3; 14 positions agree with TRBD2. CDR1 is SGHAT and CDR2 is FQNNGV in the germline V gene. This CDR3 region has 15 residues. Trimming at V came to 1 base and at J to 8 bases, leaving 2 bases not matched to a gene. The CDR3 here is CASSLGLAGGPTQYF. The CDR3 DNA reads TGTGCCAGCAGCTTAGGACTAGCGGGAGGGCCTACGCAGTATTTT.